This T cell receptor beta chain derives from a study of blood T cell repertoires in COVID-19. A single count supports this clone. TCRdb's table, derived via immunoSEQ multiplex PCR, lists solely in-frame clones and lacks some. In the table there are over 200,000 clones, 87% of which are singletons. This CDR3 spans 12 amino acids. Per the germline V gene, CDR1 is MNHNY and CDR2 is SVGAGI (reference sequence). Unmatched junction bases numbered 4, after V lost 4 bases and J lost 11 bases. This sequence joins TRBV6-6 and TRBJ1-1; 10 bases line up with TRBD1. The sequencing input was peripheral blood. This TCR was sampled from a middle-aged man with active or convalescent COVID-19. DNA of the CDR3: TGTGCCAGCAGTTCGGGACAGGGGAGGGCTTTCTTT. Its translation is CASSSGQGRAFF.